The next 29 T cell receptor beta chains were all read from a single sample in a study of T-cell memory formation after mild COVID-19. MiXCR was run by TCRdb on the 5' RACE reads, yielding one entry per CDR3 protein. The sample has 400,000 to 550,000 distinct CDR3 sequences, more than 20% seen once; the top ten hold around 12%. Sequencing used PBMCs or a T cell subset sorted from them (not recorded which). The receptors come from an adult woman who had mild COVID-19 (a few samples of this study predate the infection). Cell type and time point are not known.

In its sample, this clonotype was seen a few times. The rearrangement joins TRBV12-5 to TRBJ2-3; 8 bases fit TRBD2. Germline V gene sequence: CDR1 LGHNT, CDR2 FRNRAP. Losses at the gene ends were 4 bases for V and 11 bases for J; bases not matched to a gene: 5. This CDR3 region has 12 residues. The CDR3 DNA follows: TGTGCTAGTGGTTATAGCGGGGCAGAGCAGTATTTT. It yields the protein CASGYSGAEQYF.

This clonotype was seen a few times. This chain uses TRBV20-1 with TRBJ2-7; TRBD1 matches 8 bases. The CDR3 length is 14 residues. J lost 4 bases, V lost 0 bases, and 5 bases had no gene match. Germline V lookup: CDR1 DFQATT, CDR2 SNEGSKA (reference sequence). The CDR3 loop is CSARDGQGGYEQYF. The CDR3 nucleotides read TGCAGTGCTAGAGATGGACAGGGAGGATACGAGCAGTACTTC.

The V call is TRBV5-1, the J call TRBJ2-3, with 12 bases aligning to TRBD2. The CDR3 runs 15 residues. Germline values: CDR1 SGHRS, CDR2 YFSETQ. V lost 4 bases, J lost 5 bases, and 5 bases stayed unmatched. The CDR3 bases are TGCGCCAGCAGCGAAACTAGCGGGGGGTTAGATACGCAGTATTTT. Amino acids: CASSETSGGLDTQYF.

This clonotype appeared once. The chain links TRBV12-3 or TRBV12-4 to TRBJ1-4; tentative D call: TRBD1 (5 bases). CDR3 length equals 19 residues. Trimming left V 6 bases short and J 3 bases short, with 26 bases between. The CDR3 reads CASSLDRRGKGRANEKLFF. CDR3 bases: TGTGCCAGCAGCCTCGATAGGCGGGGAAAGGGGCGAGCTAATGAAAAACTGTTTTTT.

This clonotype has only a few counts. V and J are TRBV6-4 and TRBJ1-3; D might be TRBD1 (5 bases). V dropped 4 bases and J dropped 3 bases, with 10 bases sitting between them. The CDR3 runs to 14 residues. Per germline, CDR1 MRHNA and CDR2 SNTAGT. As DNA, the CDR3 is TGTGCCAGCAGTGTAAGAGACAGTGGAAACACCATATATTTT. This gives the protein CASSVRDSGNTIYF.

The table lists this clonotype with a few counts. The CDR3 reads CATSVGGNQETQYF. For the CDR3, the DNA is TGTGCCACCAGTGTTGGAGGGAACCAAGAGACCCAGTACTTC. The chain joins TRBV24-1 to TRBJ2-5; a weak D match, TRBD2 (6 bases). Germline V gene sequence: CDR1 KGHDR, CDR2 SFDVKD. V lost 5 bases and J 0 bases, leaving 9 bases between the germline ends. CDR3 length: 14 amino acids.

This clonotype was found a few times. The chain recombines TRBV6-5 with TRBJ2-2; 7 bases match TRBD1. Germline CDR1 reads MNHEY; CDR2 reads SVGAGI. V lost 0 bases and J lost 4; bases outside the gene matches: 2. The CDR3 sequence is 15 residues long. The CDR3 DNA reads TGTGCCAGCAGTTACTCGACAGGGCCCACCGGGGAGCTGTTTTTT. This encodes CASSYSTGPTGELFF.

This clonotype was picked up a small number of times. V and J are TRBV20-1 and TRBJ2-1; D might be TRBD2 (6 bases). Germline V gene data show CDR1 as DFQATT and CDR2 as SNEGSKA (reference sequence). The CDR3 extends over 14 amino acids. The ends were cut back, 6 bases at V and 4 bases at J, with 16 bases in the middle. The CDR3 sequence is CSAPVGGSYNEQFF. CDR3 in DNA: TGCAGTGCCCCTGTCGGGGGTTCTTACAATGAGCAGTTCTTC.

This clonotype was seen a handful of times. The chain recombines TRBV7-6 with TRBJ2-1; TRBD2 agrees at 8 bases. The J segment lost 5 bases and the V segment lost 7 bases, leaving 10 bases of the junction unmatched. CDR1 and CDR2 (germline): SGHVS, FNYEAQ. The CDR3 spans 15 residues. Written as DNA, the CDR3 is TGTGCCAGCACCTCTTCCGGGAGGGACGACAATGAGCAGTTCTTC. Its translation is CASTSSGRDDNEQFF.

This clonotype was counted between two and nine times. J is TRBJ2-7 and V is TRBV7-8, with D unclear. CDR3 size: 12 residues. Per germline, CDR1 SGHVS and CDR2 FQNEAQ. Trimming cost V 5 bases and J 3 bases, with 8 bases left between them. The CDR3 spells CASSPADYEQYF. Here the CDR3 DNA reads TGTGCCAGCAGCCCCGCCGACTACGAGCAGTACTTC.

The CDR3: CASSRLTQNTEAFF. DNA of the CDR3: TGTGCCAGCAGCCGACTGACACAGAACACTGAAGCTTTCTTT. The chain couples TRBV7-9 to TRBJ1-1; no clear D gene. V was shortened by 5 bases and J by 1 base, with 11 bases between the two germline ends. The CDR3 length is 14 residues. Germline assignment: CDR1 SEHNR and CDR2 FQNEAQ (reference sequence).

This clonotype was recorded at least ten times. This rearrangement joins TRBV7-9 to TRBJ2-7; D remains unclear. This CDR3 spans 15 amino acids. Germline CDR1 reads SEHNR; CDR2 reads FQNEAQ (reference sequence). V lost 0 bases and J 2 bases, leaving 11 bases between the germline ends. CDR3 in DNA: TGTGCCAGCAGCTTAGCGGGTACGGCTACCTACGAGCAGTACTTC. Residues: CASSLAGTATYEQYF.

In its sample, this clonotype was seen a few times. This chain links TRBV27 with TRBJ2-1; 11 bases map to TRBD2. Looked up from germline, CDR1 is MNHEY and CDR2 is SMNVEV (reference sequence). J gave up 4 bases and V 7 bases, and 15 bases lay outside the gene matches. This CDR3 is 18 amino acids long. This CDR3 reads CASMFPTVGTSGYNEQFF. The CDR3, as DNA: TGTGCCAGCATGTTTCCAACCGTGGGGACTAGCGGTTACAATGAGCAGTTCTTC.

This clonotype came up many times. A junction end diverges from the germline sequence, so it may reflect a read error. The chain links TRBV12-3 or TRBV12-4 to TRBJ1-1; D ambiguous. The CDR3 runs to 12 residues. The CDR3 DNA reads as TGTGCCAGCAGCTTAGTGAACACTGAAGCTTTCTTT. This sequence encodes CASSLVNTEAFF.

This clonotype was seen a handful of times. This rearrangement joins TRBV5-4 to TRBJ2-1; D unresolved. This CDR3 has 13 amino acids. V gave up 4 bases and J gave up 7 bases, with 12 bases separating them. Germline CDR1 and CDR2: SGHNT and YYREEE (reference sequence). The CDR3 reads CASSPVWPNEQFF. The CDR3 DNA is TGTGCCAGCAGCCCCGTGTGGCCTAATGAGCAGTTCTTC.

This chain uses TRBV7-9 with TRBJ2-2, with D uncertain. Germline values: CDR1 SEHNR, CDR2 FQNEAQ (reference sequence). The CDR3 loop spans 16 amino acids. Trimming shortened V by 6 bases and J by 3 bases, and 17 bases separated the two germline ends. The CDR3 loop is CASRKNRDGDTGELFF. The CDR3 DNA is TGTGCCAGCAGGAAAAACCGAGACGGCGACACCGGGGAGCTGTTTTTT.

The chain joins TRBV2 to TRBJ2-7, with D perhaps TRBD2 (5 bases). Trimming shortened V by 8 bases and J by 3 bases, and 14 bases separated the two germline ends. This CDR3 region has 13 residues. Germline V lookup: CDR1 SNHLY, CDR2 FYNNEI. CDR3 protein: CASVTAEVYEQYF. CDR3 bases: TGTGCCAGCGTTACAGCGGAGGTCTACGAGCAGTACTTC. Full variable domain (remainder filled in from reference TRBV2 and TRBJ2-7): EPEVTQTPSHQVTQMGQEVILRCVPISNHLYFYWYRQILGQKVEFLVSFYNNEISEKSEIFDDQFSVERPDGSNFTLKIRSTKLEDSAMYFCASVTAEVYEQYFGPGTRLTVT.

The chain has TRBV24-1 and TRBJ2-5; possibly TRBD1 for D (5 bases). The CDR3 loop spans 13 amino acids. CDR1 and CDR2 from the germline V gene are KGHDR and SFDVKD. Deletions cut 7 bases from V and 1 base from J, with 9 bases between. CDR3 DNA: TGTGCCACCAGAAACAGGACCCAAGAGACCCAGTACTTC. It specifies CATRNRTQETQYF.

This clonotype was counted a few times. This chain connects TRBV9 to TRBJ1-1; D gene ambiguous. CDR1 and CDR2 (germline): SGDLS, YYNGEE. The CDR3 totals 14 residues. V was cut by 0 bases and J by 8 bases, with 14 bases left in between. The CDR3 DNA reads TGTGCCAGCAGCGTAGGAGGTTTGGCCATGGAAGCTTTCTTT. Translating gives CASSVGGLAMEAFF.

The chain recombines TRBV5-1 with TRBJ2-3; possible D gene TRBD1, 6 bases. CDR1 is SGHRS and CDR2 is YFSETQ in the germline V gene. The CDR3 runs 14 residues. The V end was cut by 2 bases, the J end by 2 bases, with 9 bases between. CDR3 loop: CASSFRGSTDTQYF. The CDR3 DNA reads TGCGCCAGCAGCTTTAGGGGGTCCACAGATACGCAGTATTTT. The full variable domain, its missing parts supplied by reference TRBV5-1 and TRBJ2-3, is KAGVTQTPRYLIKTRGQQVTLSCSPISGHRSVSWYQQTPGQGLQFLFEYFSETQRNKGNFPGRFSGRQFSNSRSEMNVSTLELGDSALYLCASSFRGSTDTQYFGPGTRLTVL.

The chain carries TRBV28 and TRBJ1-2; the D gene is possibly TRBD1 (5 bases). Germline values: CDR1 MDHEN, CDR2 SYDVKM. This CDR3 is built from 12 residues. The V and J ends lost 7 bases and 8 bases respectively, with 14 bases between them. The CDR3 DNA reads TGTGCCAGCACCCTCCAGGGAAGCGGCTACACCTTC. Translating it yields CASTLQGSGYTF.

This clonotype was detected a few times. This chain uses TRBV24-1 with TRBJ2-1; 15 nucleotides line up with TRBD2. The CDR3 length is 17 residues. Germline-derived CDR1 and CDR2 are KGHDR and SFDVKD. After removal of 6 bases from V and 6 bases from J, the junction contained 8 bases not matched to a gene. The CDR3 loop is CATSPGLAGGPVNEQFF. In DNA, the CDR3 is TGTGCCACCAGTCCCGGACTAGCGGGAGGGCCTGTCAATGAGCAGTTCTTC.

This clonotype has just a few counts. The chain carries TRBV11-2 and TRBJ1-2, with D perhaps TRBD1 (5 bases). The germline V gene has CDR1 SGHAT and CDR2 FQNNGV. The CDR3 contains 15 residues. V was trimmed by 0 bases and J by 2 bases, leaving 10 bases between them. The CDR3 DNA follows: TGTGCCAGCAGCTTAGAAGGGGCCAGCAACTATGGCTACACCTTC. Amino acids: CASSLEGASNYGYTF.

The chain has TRBV19 and TRBJ1-1; TRBD1 aligns across 7 bases. CDR1 is LNHDA, CDR2 SQIVND, per germline (reference sequence). The junction had 5 bases not matched to a gene; V was cut back by 1 base and J by 6 bases. The CDR3 sequence is 14 residues long. The CDR3, as DNA: TGTGCCAGTAGTATAGCCCCGACAGGGCCTGAAGCTTTCTTT. Amino acid sequence: CASSIAPTGPEAFF.

The table lists this clonotype with a few counts. The chain links TRBV29-1 to TRBJ1-1; 9 bases align to TRBD1. The CDR3 has 13 amino acids. The germline V gene has CDR1 SQVTM and CDR2 ANQGSEA. Unmatched junction bases numbered 4, after V lost 7 bases and J lost 1 base. The CDR3 is CSARDRANTEAFF. The DNA of the CDR3 is TGCAGCGCTAGGGACAGGGCGAACACTGAAGCTTTCTTT.

The chain uses TRBV5-1 and TRBJ2-7; 10 bases line up with TRBD1. The V and J ends lost 1 base and 6 bases, in that order; junction bases with no gene match: 10. CDR1 and CDR2 (germline): SGHRS, YFSETQ. The CDR3 runs to 16 residues. The CDR3 DNA sequence: TGCGCCAGCAGCTTGAGGCCGACAGGGGGCGAGGTCGAGCAGTACTTC. Encoded protein: CASSLRPTGGEVEQYF.

This chain connects TRBV6-5 to TRBJ2-1, with D hard to call. CDR1 is MNHEY, CDR2 SVGAGI, per germline. V was clipped by 4 bases and J by 4 bases, with 14 bases between them. The CDR3 consists of 15 residues. The chain's CDR3 is CASSFEGHTYNEQFF. Written as DNA, the CDR3 is TGTGCCAGCAGTTTTGAAGGGCACACGTACAATGAGCAGTTCTTC.

The V gene is TRBV24-1, the J gene TRBJ2-3; possibly TRBD1 for D (6 bases). The CDR3 loop spans 13 amino acids. Germline CDR1 is KGHDR and CDR2 is SFDVKD. The V and J ends lost 10 bases and 5 bases respectively, with 15 bases between them. The chain's CDR3 is CATNRDTLDTQYF. The CDR3 region has the DNA TGTGCCACAAACCGGGACACGCTAGATACGCAGTATTTT.

V and J are TRBV15 and TRBJ2-7, with 9 bases that match TRBD1. This CDR3 is built from 16 residues. With V trimmed by 0 bases and J by 5 bases, 8 bases remained unmatched. From germline, CDR1 is LNHNV and CDR2 YYDKDF (reference sequence). CDR3 sequence: CATSRDYPGQGHEQYF. DNA for the CDR3: TGTGCCACCAGCAGAGATTACCCGGGACAGGGCCACGAGCAGTACTTC.